This T cell receptor beta chain was retrieved from a study of Ad26.COV2.S vaccination and SARS-CoV-2 variants. Study outcomes and limitations: Vaccine recipients surpassed placebo recipients in spike-specific TCR breadth. Across vaccine and placebo recipients, the breadth of non-spike TCRs was similar. From the TCR breadth and depth analyses, total T cell responses may have been underestimated.

The CDR3 loop spans 13 amino acids. The germline V gene has CDR1 MNHNY and CDR2 SVGAGI (reference sequence). V gave up 6 bases and J gave up 5 bases, with 11 bases separating them. Generated by immunoSEQ multiplex PCR, the TCRdb table keeps only in-frame clones and is missing some. The sample contains roughly 380,000 clones, 92% of which appear only once. A word on this clone: What it binds is unknown.

The receptor was isolated from a human donor who had recovered from COVID-19. The starting material was peripheral blood, obtained after recovery from COVID-19. The rearrangement links TRBV6-6 to TRBJ2-1; D is unclear. CDR3 nucleotides: TGTGCCAGCAGGTCCCGGAGAGACAATGAGCAGTTCTTC. Protein sequence: CASRSRRDNEQFF.